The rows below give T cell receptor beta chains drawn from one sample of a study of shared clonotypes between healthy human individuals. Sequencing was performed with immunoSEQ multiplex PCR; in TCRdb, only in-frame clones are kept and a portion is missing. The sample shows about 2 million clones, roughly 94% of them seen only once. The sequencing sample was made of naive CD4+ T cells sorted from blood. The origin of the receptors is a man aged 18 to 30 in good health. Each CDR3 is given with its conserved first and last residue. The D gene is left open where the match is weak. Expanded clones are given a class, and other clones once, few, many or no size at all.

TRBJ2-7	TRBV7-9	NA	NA	TGTGCCAGCAGCTTAGAGGGCAGGGTCCGAGAGCAGTACTTC	CASSLEGRVREQYF
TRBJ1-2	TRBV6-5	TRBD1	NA	TGTGCCAGCAGCCGAGGGACAGACTATGGCTACACCTTC	CASSRGTDYGYTF
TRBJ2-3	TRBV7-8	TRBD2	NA	TGTGCCAGCAGCTTCCTAGGCGCCCCACTAGCGGGAGGAGGGGGGGATACGCAGTATTTT	CASSFLGAPLAGGGGDTQYF
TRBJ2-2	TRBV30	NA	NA	TGTGCCTGGAGGGCAGGGACCGGGGAGCTGTTTTTT	CAWRAGTGELFF
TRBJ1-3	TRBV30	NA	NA	TGTGCCTGGAGCCCATCTGGAAACACCATATATTTT	CAWSPSGNTIYF
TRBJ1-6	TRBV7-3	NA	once	TGTGCCAGCAGACGAACCGGGACACCTAATTCACCCCTCCACTTT	CASRRTGTPNSPLHF
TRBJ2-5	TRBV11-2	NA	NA	TGTGCCAGCAGCTTGGGGCTACAAGAGACCCAGTACTTC	CASSLGLQETQYF
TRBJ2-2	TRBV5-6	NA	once	TGTGCCAGCAGCTTGGTATGGGGGGCAGGCAGTGACACCGGGGAGCTGTTTTTT	CASSLVWGAGSDTGELFF
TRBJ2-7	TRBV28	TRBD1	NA	TGTGCCAGCAGCGACGGACAGGCCTCCTACGAGCAGTACTTC	CASSDGQASYEQYF
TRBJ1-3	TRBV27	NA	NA	TGTGCCAGCAGACATACCTCTGGAAACACCATATATTTT	CASRHTSGNTIYF
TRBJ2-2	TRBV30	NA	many	TGTGCCTGGAGTGGACAGCTGAACACCGGGGAGCTGTTTTTT	CAWSGQLNTGELFF
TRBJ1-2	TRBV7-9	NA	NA	TGTGCCAGCAGTTGGATCGACGGGAACTATGGCTACACCTTC	CASSWIDGNYGYTF
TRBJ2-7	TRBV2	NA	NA	TGTGCCAGCAGTCCTCTTTACTACGAGCAGTACTTC	CASSPLYYEQYF
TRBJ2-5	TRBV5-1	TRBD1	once	TGCGCCAGCAGCTCGACCGGACAGGTACAAGAGACCCAGTACTTC	CASSSTGQVQETQYF
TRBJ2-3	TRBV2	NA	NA	TGTGCCAGCAGGCGGCGGCTACGCCTGCAAGATACGCAGTATTTT	CASRRRLRLQDTQYF
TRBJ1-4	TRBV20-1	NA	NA	TGCAGTGCTAGTCACATGGAAAAACTGTTTTTT	CSASHMEKLFF
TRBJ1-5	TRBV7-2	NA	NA	TGTGCCAGCAGCTTAAGCAGGGACCATCAGCCCCAGCATTTT	CASSLSRDHQPQHF
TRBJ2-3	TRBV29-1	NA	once	TGCAGCGCCCCTGGGTCGGCGGGGTATAGCACAGATACGCAGTATTTT	CSAPGSAGYSTDTQYF
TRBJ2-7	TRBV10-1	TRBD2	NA	TGCGCCAGCAGTGGATACCCGGCACTAGCGGGAGCCGAGCAGTACTTC	CASSGYPALAGAEQYF
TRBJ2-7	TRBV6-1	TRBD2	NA	TGTGCCAGCATAAGGGGGACTAGCGGATCCTACGAGCAGTACTTC	CASIRGTSGSYEQYF
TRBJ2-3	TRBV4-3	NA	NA	TGCGCCAGCAGCCAAGGGCTAGCGACAAGCACAGATACGCAGTATTTT	CASSQGLATSTDTQYF
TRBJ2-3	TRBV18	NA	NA	TGTGCCAGCTCACCGCCAGGGTCGACAGATACGCAGTATTTT	CASSPPGSTDTQYF
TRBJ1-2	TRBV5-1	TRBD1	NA	TGCGCCAGCAGCTCGGACAGGGGGCATGGCTACACCTTC	CASSSDRGHGYTF
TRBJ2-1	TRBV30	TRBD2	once	TGTGCCTGGAGTGTCAATGTTATTAGCGGGTCGTACAATGAGCAGTTCTTC	CAWSVNVISGSYNEQFF
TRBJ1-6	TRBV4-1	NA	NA	TGCGCCAGCAGCCAAACCCCGACAGTTACACAGGTTCCCCTCCACTTT	CASSQTPTVTQVPLHF
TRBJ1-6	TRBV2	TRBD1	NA	TGTGCCAGCAGGGACAGGGGGATCGCTTCACCCCTCCACTTT	CASRDRGIASPLHF
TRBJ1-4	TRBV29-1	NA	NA	TGCAGCGTTTCCAGGGGAGCTAATGAAAAACTGTTTTTT	CSVSRGANEKLFF
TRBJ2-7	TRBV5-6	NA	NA	TGTGCCAGCAGCTTTTCCTCCCCCGGAAGGTACTTACCATCCTACGAGCAGTACTTC	CASSFSSPGRYLPSYEQYF
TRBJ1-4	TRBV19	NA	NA	TGTGCCAGTAGTCCTTACCCGTGGGGCACTAATGAAAAACTGTTTTTT	CASSPYPWGTNEKLFF
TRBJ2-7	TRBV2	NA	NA	TGTGCCAGCAGTGACGCCGGACAGCGAACGTACTTC	CASSDAGQRTYF
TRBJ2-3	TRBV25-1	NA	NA	TGTGCCAGCACCCCTGGCACAGATACGCAGTATTTT	CASTPGTDTQYF
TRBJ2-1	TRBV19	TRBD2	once	TGTGCCAGTAGCCTCGCGGGAGGTCCCTACAATGAGCAGTTCTTC	CASSLAGGPYNEQFF
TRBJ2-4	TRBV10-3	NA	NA	TGTGCCATCAGTTTGGACGGTGTTGGCATTCAGTACTTC	CAISLDGVGIQYF
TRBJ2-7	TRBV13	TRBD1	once	TGTGCCAGCAGCTCCCGGGACAGGTACCAGGGCGAGCAGTACTTC	CASSSRDRYQGEQYF
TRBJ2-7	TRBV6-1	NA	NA	TGTGCCAGCAGGGATACCGGGAGCACCTACGAGCAGTACTTC	CASRDTGSTYEQYF